This entry is about one T cell receptor (beta chain). Its antigen is as yet unknown. Trimming shortened V by 3 bases and J by 5 bases, and 13 bases separated the two germline ends. There are 14 residues in the CDR3. From germline, CDR1 is KGHSH and CDR2 LQKENI. PCR amplification relied on 60 Vbeta primers (plus 13 Jbeta primers). The data were produced by immunoSEQ multiplex PCR, yet TCRdb's version contains in-frame clones alone and is incomplete. The sample holds 150,000 to 190,000 clones, about three quarters seen once. The data derive from a study of cytomegalovirus exposure and HLA in healthy donors. Study-wide results and limits: The likely explanation for a cluster of highly shared sequence variants was sequencing artifact. Presence/absence results assume similar sequencing depth per donor, which may not hold.

Material: PBMCs. This TCR was sampled from a man between 18 and 29 years old in good health and CMV-seronegative. The J gene is TRBJ1-2, the V gene TRBV18, with no clear D. The CDR3 nucleotides read TGTGCCAGCTCACCCCGGGGTTTAGGGTATGGCTACACCTTC. It codes for CASSPRGLGYGYTF.